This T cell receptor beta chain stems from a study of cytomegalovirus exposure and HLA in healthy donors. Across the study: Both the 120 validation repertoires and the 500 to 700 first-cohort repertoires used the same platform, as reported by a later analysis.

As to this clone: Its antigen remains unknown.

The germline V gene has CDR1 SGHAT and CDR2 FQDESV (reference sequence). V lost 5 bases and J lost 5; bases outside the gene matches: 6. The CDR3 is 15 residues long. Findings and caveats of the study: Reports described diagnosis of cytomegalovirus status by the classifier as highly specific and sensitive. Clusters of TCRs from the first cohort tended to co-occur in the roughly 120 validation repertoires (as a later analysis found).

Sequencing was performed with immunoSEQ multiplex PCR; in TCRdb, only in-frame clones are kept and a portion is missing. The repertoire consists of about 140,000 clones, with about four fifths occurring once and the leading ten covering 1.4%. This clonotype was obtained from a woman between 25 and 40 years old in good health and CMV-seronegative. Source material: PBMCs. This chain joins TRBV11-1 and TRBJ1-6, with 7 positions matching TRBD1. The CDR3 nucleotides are TGTGCCAGCAGCGCAGACAGGGCAGATAATTCACCCCTCCACTTT. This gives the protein CASSADRADNSPLHF.